This is a list of T cell receptor beta chains from one sample in a study of T cell responses to AZD1222 COVID-19 vaccine. Sequencing was performed with immunoSEQ multiplex PCR; in TCRdb, only in-frame clones are kept and a portion is missing. The sample holds roughly 150,000 clones, 75% to 90% seen once. The sample here was peripheral blood, taken after recovery from COVID-19. Receptors originate from an adult who had recovered from COVID-19. The CDR3 runs from the conserved cysteine through the conserved F or W. D genes are given only for firm matches. The size field is filled for only some rows; it gives once, few, many or a size class.

clone_size j_call v_call d_call cdr3_aa cdr3_nt
. TRBJ1-5 TRBV7-2 . CASSQDSSNQPQHF TGTGCCAGCAGCCAGGATTCTAGCAATCAGCCCCAGCATTTT
. TRBJ2-7 TRBV4-3 . CASSRDLQGDEQYF TGCGCCAGCAGCCGAGATCTACAGGGCGACGAGCAGTACTTC
. TRBJ1-5 TRBV7-2 . CASSPSTNQPQHF TGTGCCAGCAGCCCCTCCACTAATCAGCCCCAGCATTTT
. TRBJ2-7 TRBV28 . CASRLQGYEQYF TGTGCCAGCAGACTACAGGGCTACGAGCAGTACTTC
. TRBJ2-1 TRBV7-2 TRBD2 CASSPRTRFNEQFF TGTGCCAGCAGCCCGAGGACTAGGTTCAATGAGCAGTTCTTC
. TRBJ2-3 TRBV7-9 TRBD2 CASSFPAGGPADTQYF TGTGCCAGCAGCTTTCCAGCGGGAGGCCCCGCAGATACGCAGTATTTT
few TRBJ2-7 TRBV6-5 . CASSYFRDSYEQYF TGTGCCAGCAGTTATTTCCGGGACTCTTACGAGCAGTACTTC
. TRBJ2-7 TRBV27 TRBD2 CASSFLSGAGAYEQYF TGTGCCAGCAGTTTCCTTAGCGGGGCAGGAGCCTACGAGCAGTACTTC
. TRBJ2-7 TRBV5-4 TRBD2 CASSSGLADSYEQYF TGTGCCAGCAGCTCCGGACTAGCGGACTCCTACGAGCAGTACTTC
. TRBJ1-2 TRBV28 . CASRGANYGYTF TGTGCCAGCAGGGGTGCTAACTATGGCTACACCTTC
few TRBJ2-7 TRBV2 . CASRAGRISYEQYF TGTGCCAGCAGGGCGGGACGGATCTCCTACGAGCAGTACTTC
. TRBJ1-5 TRBV6-2/TRBV6-3 TRBD1 CASSYRNRQGGNQPQHF TGTGCCAGCAGTTACCGAAATAGACAGGGGGGGAATCAGCCCCAGCATTTT
. TRBJ1-5 TRBV19 . CASTNLGGAQPQHF TGTGCCAGTACCAACCTCGGAGGGGCTCAGCCCCAGCATTTT
. TRBJ1-2 TRBV10-3 . CAITPGRENGYTF TGTGCCATCACCCCGGGCAGGGAAAATGGCTACACCTTC
. TRBJ1-5 TRBV2 . CASSEQPNQPQHF TGTGCCAGCAGTGAGCAGCCGAATCAGCCCCAGCATTTT
. TRBJ2-1 TRBV5-1 TRBD2 CASSVRSGTSSNNEQFF TGCGCCAGCAGCGTACGATCCGGGACTAGTTCAAACAATGAGCAGTTCTTC
. TRBJ2-7 TRBV5-6 . CASSFRMGTGGSYEQYF TGTGCCAGCAGCTTTAGGATGGGGACTGGGGGCTCCTACGAGCAGTACTTC
. TRBJ2-1 TRBV5-1 TRBD2 CASSLVAGGYNEQFF TGCGCCAGCAGCTTGGTCGCGGGAGGGTATAATGAGCAGTTCTTC
. TRBJ1-2 TRBV6-1 . CASSERTGGDYGYTF TGTGCCAGCAGTGAAAGGACTGGCGGGGACTATGGCTACACCTTC
. TRBJ2-7 TRBV2 TRBD1 CASSEAQGTGVEQYF TGTGCCAGCAGTGAAGCGCAGGGAACAGGGGTCGAGCAGTACTTC
. TRBJ1-6 TRBV7-8 TRBD1 CASSLGRPGQGNSPLHF TGTGCCAGCAGCTTAGGCAGGCCGGGACAGGGTAATTCACCCCTCCACTTT
. TRBJ1-2 TRBV5-6 . CASSLEGQGSWNYGYTF TGTGCCAGCAGCTTGGAGGGTCAGGGGTCGTGGAACTATGGCTACACCTTC
. TRBJ1-1 TRBV7-2 . CASSLEGRREAFF TGTGCCAGCAGCTTAGAAGGCAGGCGGGAAGCTTTCTTT
once TRBJ2-1 TRBV14 . CASSHVDRHNEQFF TGTGCCAGCAGCCATGTGGACCGACACAATGAGCAGTTCTTC
once TRBJ2-7 TRBV9 . CASSVGGSSYEQYF TGTGCCAGCAGCGTAGGGGGGAGCTCCTACGAGCAGTACTTC
. TRBJ2-7 TRBV5-1 . CASSFLPDSSYEQYF TGCGCCAGCAGCTTCCTCCCGGACAGTTCCTACGAGCAGTACTTC